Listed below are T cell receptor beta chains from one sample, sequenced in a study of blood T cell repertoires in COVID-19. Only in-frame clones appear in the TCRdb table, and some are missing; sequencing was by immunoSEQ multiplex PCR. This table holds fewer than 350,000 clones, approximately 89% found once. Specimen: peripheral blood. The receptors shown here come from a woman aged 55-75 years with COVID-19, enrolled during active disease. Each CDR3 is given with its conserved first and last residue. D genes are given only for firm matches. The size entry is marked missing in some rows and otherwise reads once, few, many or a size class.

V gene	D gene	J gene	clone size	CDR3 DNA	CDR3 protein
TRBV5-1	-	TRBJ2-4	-	TGCGCCAGCAGCGTTGACTACACCCTCCTTAACATTCAGTACTTC	CASSVDYTLLNIQYF
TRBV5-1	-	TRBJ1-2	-	TGCGCCAGCAGCTTCGGGGATAGGTATGGCTACACCTTC	CASSFGDRYGYTF
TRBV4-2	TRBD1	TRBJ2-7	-	TGTGCCAGCAGCCAAGATCTGACAGGGCTAGGAGGCTCCTACGAGCAGTACTTC	CASSQDLTGLGGSYEQYF
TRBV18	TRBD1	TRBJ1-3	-	TGTGCCAGCTCCGGAAATGTGCCGGGACAGGGGAGAAACACCATATATTTT	CASSGNVPGQGRNTIYF
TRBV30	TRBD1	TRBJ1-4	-	TGTGCCTGGAGTGTAGAGGGGACAGGGCAAGGAAAACTGTTTTTT	CAWSVEGTGQGKLFF
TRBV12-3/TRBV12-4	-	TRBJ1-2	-	TGTGCCAGCAGTTTAGCGCCAGGGGAGGGCTACACCTTC	CASSLAPGEGYTF
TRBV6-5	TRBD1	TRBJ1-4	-	TGTGCCAGCAGTTTCCCCGCAGGGGGCGGTGAAAAACTGTTTTTT	CASSFPAGGGEKLFF
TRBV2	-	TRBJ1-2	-	TGTGCCAGCACCCCCCAGGGTTATGGCTACACCTTC	CASTPQGYGYTF
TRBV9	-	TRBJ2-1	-	TGTGCCAGCAGCGTAGGGGGACTCCGCTACAATGAGCAGTTCTTC	CASSVGGLRYNEQFF
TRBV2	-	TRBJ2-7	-	TGTGCCAGCAGGGTTCGGGGTCTCTACTTC	CASRVRGLYF
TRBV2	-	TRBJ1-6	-	TGTGCCAGCAGGAGTGAAAGCTCCTATAATTCACCCCTCCACTTT	CASRSESSYNSPLHF
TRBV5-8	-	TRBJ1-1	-	TGTGCCAGCAGCTTGAAACAGAAGAACACTGAAGCTTTCTTT	CASSLKQKNTEAFF
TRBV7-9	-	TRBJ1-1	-	TGTGCCAGCAGCTTAGACCGAAAGACAGCGAACACTGAAGCTTTCTTT	CASSLDRKTANTEAFF
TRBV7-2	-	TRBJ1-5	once	TGTGCCAGCAGCTTAGGGCGGGAAAGGCAGCCCCAGCATTTT	CASSLGRERQPQHF
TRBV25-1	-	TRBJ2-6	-	TGTGCCAGCAGTGACAATATGGCTTCATCCGGGGCCAACGTCCTGACTTTC	CASSDNMASSGANVLTF
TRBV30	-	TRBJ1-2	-	TGTGCCTGGAGTGGTTGGGTGACAGGCACAGGCGGCTACACCTTC	CAWSGWVTGTGGYTF
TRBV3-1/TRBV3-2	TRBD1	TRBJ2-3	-	TGTGCCAGCAGCCAAAATCTAGGGACAGGGAAGGGAGATACGCAGTATTTT	CASSQNLGTGKGDTQYF
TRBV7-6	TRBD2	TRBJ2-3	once	TGTGCCAGCAGCTTAGCCAGTTACGGGGGGGCCACAGATACGCAGTATTTT	CASSLASYGGATDTQYF
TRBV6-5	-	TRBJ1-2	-	TGTGCCAGCAGTTACTCTTTACAGCGGAACTATGGCTACACCTTC	CASSYSLQRNYGYTF
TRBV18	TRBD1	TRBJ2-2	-	TGTGCCAGCTCACCCCCGGGACAGGGGCACGGGGAGCTGTTTTTT	CASSPPGQGHGELFF
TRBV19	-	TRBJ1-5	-	TGTGCCAGTAGTCCCCGCCGGGGTGGACAGCCCCAGCATTTT	CASSPRRGGQPQHF
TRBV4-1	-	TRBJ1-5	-	TGCGCCAGCAGCCGAACTAACAGGGAAAATCAGCCCCAGCATTTT	CASSRTNRENQPQHF
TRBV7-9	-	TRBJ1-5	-	TGTGCCAGCAGCCCCGGGCGGGGGGGGCCTAATCAGCCCCAGCATTTT	CASSPGRGGPNQPQHF
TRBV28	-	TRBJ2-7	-	TGTGCCAGCAGAAAACCCGGGAGCCCCGTAGAGCAGTACTTC	CASRKPGSPVEQYF
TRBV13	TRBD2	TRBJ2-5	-	TGTGCCAGCAGCCCGGGACTAGCGGGGGGGCCTCCAGTCGCCCAGTACTTC	CASSPGLAGGPPVAQYF
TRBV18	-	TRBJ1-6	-	TGTGCCAGCTCACCACGGAGATTGGATTCACCCCTCCACTTT	CASSPRRLDSPLHF
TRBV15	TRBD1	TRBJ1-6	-	TGTGCCACCAGCAGGGGGACAGGGGGTCAGCCACCCCTCCACTTT	CATSRGTGGQPPLHF